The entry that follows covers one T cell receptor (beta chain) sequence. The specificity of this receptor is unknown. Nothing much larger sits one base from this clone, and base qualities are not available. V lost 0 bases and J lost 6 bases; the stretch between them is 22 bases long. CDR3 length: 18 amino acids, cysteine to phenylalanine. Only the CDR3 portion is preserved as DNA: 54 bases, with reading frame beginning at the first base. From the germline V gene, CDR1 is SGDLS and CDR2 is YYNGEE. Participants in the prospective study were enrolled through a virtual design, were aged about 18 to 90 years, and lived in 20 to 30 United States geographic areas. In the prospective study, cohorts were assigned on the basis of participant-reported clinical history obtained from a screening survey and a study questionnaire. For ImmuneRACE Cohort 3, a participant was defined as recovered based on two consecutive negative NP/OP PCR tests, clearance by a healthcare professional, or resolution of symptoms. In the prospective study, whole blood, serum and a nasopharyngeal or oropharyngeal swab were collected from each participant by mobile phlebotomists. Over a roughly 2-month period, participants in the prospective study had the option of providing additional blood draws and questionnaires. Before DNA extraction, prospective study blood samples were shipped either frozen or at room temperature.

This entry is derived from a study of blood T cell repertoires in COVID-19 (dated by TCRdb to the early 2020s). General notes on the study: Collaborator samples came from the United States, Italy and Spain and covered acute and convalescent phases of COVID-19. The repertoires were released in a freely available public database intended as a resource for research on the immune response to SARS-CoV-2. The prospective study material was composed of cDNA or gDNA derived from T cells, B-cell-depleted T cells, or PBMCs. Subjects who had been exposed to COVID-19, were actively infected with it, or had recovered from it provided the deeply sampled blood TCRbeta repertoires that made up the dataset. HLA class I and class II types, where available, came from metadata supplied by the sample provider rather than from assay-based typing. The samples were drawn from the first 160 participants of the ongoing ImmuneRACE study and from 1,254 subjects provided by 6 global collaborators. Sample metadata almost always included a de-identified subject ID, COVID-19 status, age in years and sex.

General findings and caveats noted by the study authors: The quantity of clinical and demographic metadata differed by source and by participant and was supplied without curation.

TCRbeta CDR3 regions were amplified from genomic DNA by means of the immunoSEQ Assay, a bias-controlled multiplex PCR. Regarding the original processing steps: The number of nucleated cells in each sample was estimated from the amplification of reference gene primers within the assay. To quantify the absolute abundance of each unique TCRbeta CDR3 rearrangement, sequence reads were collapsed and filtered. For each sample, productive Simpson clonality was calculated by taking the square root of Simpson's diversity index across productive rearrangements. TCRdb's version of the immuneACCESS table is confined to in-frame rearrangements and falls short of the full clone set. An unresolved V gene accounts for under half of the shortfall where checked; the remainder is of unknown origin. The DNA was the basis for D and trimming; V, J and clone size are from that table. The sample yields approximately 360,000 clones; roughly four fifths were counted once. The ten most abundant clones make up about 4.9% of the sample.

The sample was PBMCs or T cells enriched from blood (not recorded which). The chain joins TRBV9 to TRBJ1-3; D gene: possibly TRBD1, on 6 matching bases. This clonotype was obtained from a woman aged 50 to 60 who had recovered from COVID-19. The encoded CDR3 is CASSVAPLGQTFANTIYF. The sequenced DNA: TGTGCCAGCAGCGTAGCCCCCCTTGGACAGACGTTCGCAAACACCATATATTTT.